Below, 11 T cell receptor beta chains from the same sample are listed, as sequenced in a study of blood T cell repertoires in COVID-19. The table came from immunoSEQ multiplex PCR; TCRdb's copy has only in-frame clones and leaves some out. Of 90,000 to 110,000 clones listed, under 90% were seen once; the top ten hold approximately 40%. Sequenced: peripheral blood. The receptors were sampled from a man older than 75 with acute or convalescent COVID-19.

In its sample, this clone was seen a few times. This chain joins TRBV15 and TRBJ2-1, with D perhaps matching TRBD1 (7 bases). This CDR3 spans 15 amino acids. Trimming took 3 bases from V and 15 from J, leaving 24 bases between them. The germline V gene has CDR1 LNHNV and CDR2 YYDKDF (reference sequence). DNA for the CDR3: TGTGCCACCAGCAGGGGGACAGCGGGCCCTCTGCGGACGTTCTTC. Translated: CATSRGTAGPLRTFF.

This chain connects TRBV11-3 to TRBJ2-5, with D maybe TRBD1 (5 bases). The CDR3 loop spans 15 amino acids. V was shortened by 0 bases and J by 4 bases, with 12 bases between the two germline ends. CDR1 is SGHNT, CDR2 YENEEA, per germline. DNA of the CDR3: TGTGCCAGCAGCTTAGATGGGTCACAGGTAGAGACCCAGTACTTC. As protein: CASSLDGSQVETQYF.

This chain joins TRBV9 and TRBJ2-5; TRBD2 agrees at 8 bases. This CDR3 is built from 18 residues. Germline V gives CDR1 SGDLS, CDR2 YYNGEE. The junction had 16 bases not matched to a gene; V was cut back by 2 bases and J by 4 bases. The CDR3 is CASSVGRTTSGGPETQYF. The DNA of the CDR3 is TGTGCCAGCAGCGTGGGTCGAACTACCTCGGGGGGGCCAGAGACCCAGTACTTC.

CDR3 amino acids: CASSVGRTEQFF. CDR3 in DNA: TGTGCCAGCAGCGTTGGCCGGACAGAGCAGTTCTTC. The rearrangement uses TRBV7-8 and TRBJ2-1; perhaps TRBD1 as D (5 bases). The germline V and J ends were trimmed by 5 bases and 10 bases, with 12 bases remaining between them. CDR1 and CDR2 from the germline V gene are SGHVS and FQNEAQ. This CDR3 is built from 12 residues. The full variable domain, completed using reference TRBV7-8 and TRBJ2-1, is GAGVSQSPRYKVAKRGQDVALRCDPISGHVSLFWYQQALGQGPEFLTYFQNEAQLDKSGLPSDRFFAERPEGSVSTLKIQRTQQEDSAVYLCASSVGRTEQFFGPGTRLTVL.

This clone was found once. This sequence joins TRBV27 and TRBJ2-3; TRBD2 is a possible D gene (6 bases). V lost 1 base to trimming and J lost 1 base, with 9 bases between them. Germline V gene lookup returns CDR1 MNHEY and CDR2 SMNVEV (reference sequence). The length of the CDR3 is 15 residues. CDR3 nucleotides: TGTGCCAGCAGTTTATATACGGGAGGCACAGATACGCAGTATTTT. Encoded protein: CASSLYTGGTDTQYF.

The chain combines TRBV7-9 with TRBJ2-1, with 11 positions matching TRBD2. Germline trimming cut 3 bases from V and 3 bases from J; bases unmatched to any gene: 4. Germline CDR1 is SEHNR and CDR2 is FQNEAQ (reference sequence). The CDR3 extends over 16 amino acids. The CDR3 DNA reads TGTGCCAGCAGCTTTTCCACTAGCGGGAGCTACAATGAGCAGTTCTTC. Translated: CASSFSTSGSYNEQFF.

The CDR3, as DNA: TGTGCCAGCAGCGGGGAGGTGAGCACTGAAGCTTTCTTT. It translates to CASSGEVSTEAFF. This sequence joins TRBV2 and TRBJ1-1; D remains unclear. V was cut by 6 bases and J by 4 bases, with 12 bases left in between. Germline assignment: CDR1 SNHLY and CDR2 FYNNEI. The CDR3 runs to 13 residues.

This clone has a single count. CDR3 nucleotides: TGCGCCAGCAGCTTGGAAGGGACTAGAATTGTAGAGACCCAGTACTTC. It yields the protein CASSLEGTRIVETQYF. V and J are TRBV5-1 and TRBJ2-5, with 8 bases aligning to TRBD2. Germline CDR1 is SGHRS and CDR2 is YFSETQ. This CDR3 region has 16 residues. Trimming took 0 bases from V and 4 from J; bases not matched to a gene: 8.

The chain employs TRBV28 and TRBJ2-3, with TRBD2 matching over 7 bases. Trimming at V came to 7 bases and at J to 5 bases, leaving 30 bases not matched to a gene. Germline CDR1 and CDR2: MDHEN and SYDVKM. This CDR3 spans 21 amino acids. The CDR3 here is CASIYLPGTYCGDWGGDTQYF. In DNA form, the CDR3 reads TGTGCCAGCATTTATCTTCCGGGTACCTATTGTGGGGACTGGGGGGGAGATACGCAGTATTTT.

The chain is built from TRBV7-2 and TRBJ1-2, with a weak D call TRBD1 (5 bases). Trimming removed 5 bases at V and 4 bases at J, with 11 bases between. Germline assignment: CDR1 SGHTA and CDR2 FQGNSA. CDR3 length: 13 residues. The CDR3 region has the DNA TGTGCCAGCAGCAATGACAGATCCTATGGCTACACCTTC. It encodes CASSNDRSYGYTF. Based on the CDR3 plus reference TRBV7-2 and TRBJ1-2, the full variable domain is GAGVSQSPSNKVTEKGKDVELRCDPISGHTALYWYRQSLGQGLEFLIYFQGNSAPDKSGLPSDRFSAERTGGSVSTLTIQRTQQEDSAVYLCASSNDRSYGYTFGSGTRLTVV.

The CDR3 sequence is CASSRDIGPYEQYF. DNA for the CDR3: TGCGCCAGCAGCCGAGACATTGGGCCCTACGAGCAGTACTTC. The V gene is TRBV5-1, the J gene TRBJ2-7; unclear D gene. Germline CDR1 SGHRS, CDR2 YFSETQ. Trimming pared 4 bases from V and 2 bases from J, leaving 13 bases between. This CDR3 is 14 amino acids long.